The T cell receptor beta chain under discussion was sequenced for a study of cytomegalovirus exposure and HLA in healthy donors. Findings of the study overall: Most TCRs appeared rarely, but some public TCRs recurred in many donors.

The PCR used 60 Vbeta and 13 Jbeta primers. Profiled with immunoSEQ multiplex PCR; TCRdb holds only in-frame clones, not every one. Counted here are about 270,000 clones, about nine tenths occurring once; the ten biggest clones make up 3.5% to 4.5%. From germline, CDR1 is SGHKS and CDR2 YYEKEE (reference sequence). The CDR3 is 16 amino acids. V lost 4 bases and J lost 0, with 14 bases in between. This clone was counted once. Its antigen is still unknown. The sample comprised PBMCs. The clonotype comes from a man between 35 and 55 years old in good health and CMV-seropositive. The chain couples TRBV5-5 to TRBJ2-1, with D maybe TRBD2 (5 bases). DNA for the CDR3: TGTGCCAGCAGCCAGGCCGAGGGCGTCTCCTACAATGAGCAGTTCTTC. The encoded protein is CASSQAEGVSYNEQFF.